This entry lists 16 T cell receptor beta chains sequenced from one sample in a study of T-cell memory formation after mild COVID-19. One entry per CDR3 protein results from TCRdb running MiXCR on the 5' RACE reads. The profile shows 110,000 to 150,000 distinct CDR3 sequences, 11% to 15% of them singletons. Sequenced input: PBMCs or a T cell subset sorted from them (not recorded which). The receptors were sampled from an adult woman who had mild COVID-19 (a few samples of this study predate the infection). Cell type and time point are not known.

This clonotype was detected ten times or more. The chain recombines TRBV7-8 with TRBJ1-5, with unresolved D. The V gene lost 5 bases and the J gene lost 4 bases, with 18 bases spanning the gap. This CDR3 contains 16 residues. Germline-derived CDR1 and CDR2 are SGHVS and FQNEAQ. The CDR3 is CASSPGWRQLNQPQHF. CDR3 coding DNA: TGTGCCAGCAGCCCAGGCTGGAGGCAGCTGAATCAGCCCCAGCATTTT.

This clonotype appeared a few times. The chain recombines TRBV7-9 with TRBJ2-1, with a weak D call TRBD2 (5 bases). CDR3 length: 15 residues. The germline V gene encodes CDR1 SEHNR and CDR2 FQNEAQ (reference sequence). Trimming removed 4 bases at V and 0 bases at J, with 10 bases between. The DNA of the CDR3 is TGTGCCAGCAGCTCCACCGGGAACTCCTACAATGAGCAGTTCTTC. Protein: CASSSTGNSYNEQFF.

This chain uses TRBV7-2 with TRBJ2-5; D unclear. The CDR3 covers 15 residues. V was trimmed by 4 bases and J by 3 bases, leaving 15 bases between them. Germline V CDR1 and CDR2: SGHTA, FQGNSA. CDR3 DNA: TGTGCCAGCAGCTCCCCCGGGCTAATAGAAGAGACCCAGTACTTC. Residues: CASSSPGLIEETQYF.

V usage is TRBV9 and J usage is TRBJ2-7, with D possibly matching TRBD1 (6 bases). Germline assignment: CDR1 SGDLS and CDR2 YYNGEE. The CDR3 length is 16 residues. V lost 0 bases and J lost 0, with 13 bases in between. The chain's CDR3 is CASSVGGLFSSYEQYF. The CDR3 coding sequence is TGTGCCAGCAGCGTAGGGGGGCTATTCAGCTCCTACGAGCAGTACTTC.

The chain uses TRBV20-1 and TRBJ1-2; maybe TRBD1 (5 bases). There are 15 residues in the CDR3. V was clipped by 5 bases and J by 8 bases, with 24 bases between them. Per the germline V gene, CDR1 is DFQATT and CDR2 is SNEGSKA (reference sequence). CDR3 DNA: TGCAGTGCTCGAGGGGCGGGACGTCACTCGGTAGGCTACACCTTC. It yields the protein CSARGAGRHSVGYTF.

This clonotype turned up a few times. The chain has TRBV29-1 and TRBJ2-7; D unclear. Between the trimmed V and J ends, which lost 5 bases and 0 bases, there was a span of 11 bases. The CDR3 totals 13 residues. The germline CDR1 and CDR2 sequences are SQVTM and ANQGSEA. The DNA of the CDR3 is TGCAGCGTTTTATCCGCGAGCTCCTACGAGCAGTACTTC. It translates to CSVLSASSYEQYF.

This clonotype was picked up a small number of times. V usage is TRBV25-1 and J usage is TRBJ2-7; unclear D gene. CDR3 length equals 11 residues. Germline CDR1 reads MGHDK; CDR2 reads SYGVNS. Trimming took off 2 bases at V and 5 bases at J, with 4 bases between the two ends. In DNA form, the CDR3 reads TGTGCCAGCAGTGAAGACGACGAGCAGTACTTC. Translation: CASSEDDEQYF.

DNA of the CDR3: TGCAGCGGGAACGGGGGACAGAGCTTGAACACTGAAGCTTTCTTT. Its translation: CSGNGGQSLNTEAFF. The genes are TRBV29-1 and TRBJ1-1; 7 bases are a match to TRBD1. The germline CDR1 and CDR2 sequences are SQVTM and ANQGSEA. The CDR3 has 15 residues. Trimming cost V 7 bases and J 0 bases; bases outside gene matches: 11.

The V gene is TRBV15, the J gene TRBJ2-1, with D tentatively TRBD2 (5 bases). The germline gives CDR1 LNHNV, CDR2 YYDKDF (reference sequence). This CDR3 contains 12 residues. Trimming left V 5 bases short and J 6 bases short, with 8 bases between. The CDR3 reads CATSGEPNEQFF. The CDR3 nucleotides read TGTGCCACCAGCGGGGAGCCCAATGAGCAGTTCTTC.

The J gene is TRBJ2-7, the V gene TRBV7-9, with 9 bases matching TRBD1. V dropped 4 bases and J dropped 5; count of bases not matched to a gene: 9. Germline lookup yields CDR1 SEHNR and CDR2 FQNEAQ (reference sequence). This CDR3 region has 15 residues. The CDR3 region has the DNA TGTGCCAGCAGCTCCACGGACAGGGGAGACCACGAGCAGTACTTC. Translated: CASSSTDRGDHEQYF.

V gene TRBV7-9 combines with J gene TRBJ2-1, with D unclear. The CDR3 is 11 residues long. Trimming stripped 3 bases from V and 9 bases from J, with 6 bases between. CDR1 and CDR2 (germline): SEHNR, FQNEAQ (reference sequence). CDR3 bases: TGTGCCAGCAGCTTTCGCCTTGAGCAGTTCTTC. Translation: CASSFRLEQFF.

This clonotype was counted only a few times. V is TRBV12-3 or TRBV12-4 and J is TRBJ2-3; D is unresolved. Trimming removed 8 bases at V and 3 bases at J, with 12 bases between. The CDR3 is 13 residues long. CDR3 residues: CASAATTTDTQYF. DNA for the CDR3: TGTGCCAGCGCAGCTACTACGACAGATACGCAGTATTTT.

The chain combines TRBV7-8 with TRBJ2-1; TRBD2 matches 12 bases. The length of the CDR3 is 20 residues. Unmatched junction bases numbered 17, after V lost 1 base and J lost 7 bases. Germline CDR1 SGHVS, CDR2 FQNEAQ. Here the CDR3 reads CASSLGRDRTSGVVWNEQFF. The CDR3 nucleotides read TGTGCCAGCAGCTTAGGTAGAGACCGGACTAGCGGGGTAGTATGGAATGAGCAGTTCTTC.

This clonotype has a handful of counts. V usage is TRBV20-1 and J usage is TRBJ2-2, with 10 bases lining up with TRBD2. This CDR3 has 15 amino acids. V was clipped by 3 bases and J by 2 bases; unmatched bases: 3. Germline values: CDR1 DFQATT, CDR2 SNEGSKA (reference sequence). CDR3 in DNA: TGCAGTGCTAGGACTAGCGGGCTTAACACCGGGGAGCTGTTTTTT. The encoded protein is CSARTSGLNTGELFF.

This clonotype turned up a few times. The gene calls are TRBV7-3 and TRBJ2-2, with unresolved D. Trimming stripped 3 bases from V and 6 bases from J, with 8 bases between. This CDR3 contains 13 residues. Germline loops: CDR1 SGHTA, CDR2 FQGTGA. The CDR3 nucleotides read TGTGCCAGCAGCTTTGACACTGCCGGGGAGCTGTTTTTT. The encoded protein is CASSFDTAGELFF. Full variable domain (outside the CDR3, taken from reference TRBV7-3 and TRBJ2-2): GAGVSQTPSNKVTEKGKYVELRCDPISGHTALYWYRQSLGQGPEFLIYFQGTGAADDSGLPNDRFFAVRPEGSVSTLKIQRTERGDSAVYLCASSFDTAGELFFGEGSRLTVL.

A few counts support this clonotype. The V gene is TRBV12-3 or TRBV12-4, the J gene TRBJ2-7, with unresolved D. V was pared by 4 bases and J by 9 bases, with 13 bases between. The CDR3 is 12 residues long. In DNA form, the CDR3 reads TGTGCCAGCAGTTCACTCCTCGGAACGCAGTACTTC. It is translated as CASSSLLGTQYF.